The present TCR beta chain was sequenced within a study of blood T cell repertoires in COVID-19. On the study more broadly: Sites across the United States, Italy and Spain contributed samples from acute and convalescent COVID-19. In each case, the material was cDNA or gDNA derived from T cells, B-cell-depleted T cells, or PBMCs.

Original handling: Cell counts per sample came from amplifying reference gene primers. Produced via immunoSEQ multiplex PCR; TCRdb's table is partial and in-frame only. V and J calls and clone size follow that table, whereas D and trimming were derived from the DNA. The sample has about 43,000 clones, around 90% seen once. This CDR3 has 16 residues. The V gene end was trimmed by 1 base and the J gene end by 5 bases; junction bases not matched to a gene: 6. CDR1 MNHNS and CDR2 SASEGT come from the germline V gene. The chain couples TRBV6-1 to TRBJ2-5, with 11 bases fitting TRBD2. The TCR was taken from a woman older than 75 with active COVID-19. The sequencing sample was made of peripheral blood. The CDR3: CASSEELAGGRETQYF. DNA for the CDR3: TGTGCCAGCAGTGAAGAGTTAGCGGGGGGGCGGGAGACCCAGTACTTC.